These 5 T cell receptor beta chains were all obtained from the same sample, sequenced in a study of cytomegalovirus exposure and HLA in healthy donors. This table comes from immunoSEQ multiplex PCR, and its TCRdb copy is limited to in-frame clones, with some not included. The sample consists of 52,000 or so clones, approximately 89% of them appearing once. The sample taken for sequencing was PBMCs. The receptors shown here come from a woman in her late teens or twenties in good health and CMV-seronegative.

This clone was detected only once. V usage is TRBV18 and J usage is TRBJ1-2; TRBD1 agrees at 8 bases. CDR1 and CDR2 from the germline V gene are KGHSH and LQKENI. CDR3 length equals 14 residues. V shed 4 bases and J 2 bases; nucleotides not matched to a gene: 3. In DNA, the CDR3 is TGTGCCAGCTCACTGGGACAGGCGAACTATGGCTACACCTTC. Translation gives CASSLGQANYGYTF. Based on the CDR3 plus reference TRBV18 and TRBJ1-2, the full variable domain is NAGVMQNPRHLVRRRGQEARLRCSPMKGHSHVYWYRQLPEEGLKFMVYLQKENIIDESGMPKERFSAEFPKEGPSILRIQQVVRGDSAAYFCASSLGQANYGYTFGSGTRLTVV.

The V gene is TRBV28, the J gene TRBJ2-1, with 11 positions matching TRBD2. This CDR3 is 16 amino acids long. Germline V gives CDR1 MDHEN, CDR2 SYDVKM. V shed 4 bases, J shed 8 bases, and the junction held 10 bases outside the gene matches. The chain's CDR3 is CASSSRLAGGMDEQFF. The CDR3 DNA is TGTGCCAGCAGTTCCCGGCTAGCGGGGGGCATGGATGAGCAGTTCTTC.

The chain uses TRBV4-3 and TRBJ2-7, with D uncertain. V dropped 2 bases and J dropped 2 bases, with 13 bases sitting between them. Germline V gene sequence: CDR1 LGHNA, CDR2 YSLEER. This CDR3 spans 15 amino acids. The CDR3 spells CASSQRVGSTYEQYF. DNA for the CDR3: TGCGCCAGCAGCCAAAGAGTGGGCAGTACCTACGAGCAGTACTTC.

The V gene is TRBV21-1, the J gene TRBJ2-5; TRBD1, the D gene given by the table, was not confirmed from the DNA. TRBV21-1 is a pseudogene segment. The CDR3 is 12 residues long. CDR3 sequence (DNA): TGTGCCAGCAGGACAGGGGTGGAGACCCAGTACTTC. Amino acids: CASRTGVETQYF.

V and J are TRBV21-1 and TRBJ2-1; the table names TRBD2, a call not compared with the DNA. TRBV21-1 has pseudogene status. The CDR3 contains 16 residues. Written as DNA, the CDR3 is TGTGCCAGCAGTGCCGATCGGGGGAGCTCCTACAATGAGCAGTTCTTC. Translating it yields CASSADRGSSYNEQFF.